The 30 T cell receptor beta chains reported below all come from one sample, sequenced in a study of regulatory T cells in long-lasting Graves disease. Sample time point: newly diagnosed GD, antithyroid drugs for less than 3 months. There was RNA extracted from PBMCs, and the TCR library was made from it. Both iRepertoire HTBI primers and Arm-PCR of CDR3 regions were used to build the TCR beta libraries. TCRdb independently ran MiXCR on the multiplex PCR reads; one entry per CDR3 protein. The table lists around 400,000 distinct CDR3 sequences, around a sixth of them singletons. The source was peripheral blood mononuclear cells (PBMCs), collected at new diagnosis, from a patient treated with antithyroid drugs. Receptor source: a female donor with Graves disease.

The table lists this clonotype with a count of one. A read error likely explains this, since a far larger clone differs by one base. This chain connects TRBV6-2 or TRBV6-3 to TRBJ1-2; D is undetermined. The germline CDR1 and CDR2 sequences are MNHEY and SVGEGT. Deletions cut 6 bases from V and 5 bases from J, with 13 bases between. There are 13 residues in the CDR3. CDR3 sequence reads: CASRDGLLYGYTF. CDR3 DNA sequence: TGTGCCAGCAGGGACGGTTTGTTATATGGCTACACCTTC.

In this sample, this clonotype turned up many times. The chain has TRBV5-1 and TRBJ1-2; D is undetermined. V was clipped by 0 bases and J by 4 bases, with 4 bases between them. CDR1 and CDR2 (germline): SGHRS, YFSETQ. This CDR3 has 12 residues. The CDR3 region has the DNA TGCGCCAGCAGCTTGGCCGGCTATGGCTACACCTTC. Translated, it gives CASSLAGYGYTF. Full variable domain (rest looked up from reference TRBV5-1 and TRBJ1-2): KAGVTQTPRYLIKTRGQQVTLSCSPISGHRSVSWYQQTPGQGLQFLFEYFSETQRNKGNFPGRFSGRQFSNSRSEMNVSTLELGDSALYLCASSLAGYGYTFGSGTRLTVV.

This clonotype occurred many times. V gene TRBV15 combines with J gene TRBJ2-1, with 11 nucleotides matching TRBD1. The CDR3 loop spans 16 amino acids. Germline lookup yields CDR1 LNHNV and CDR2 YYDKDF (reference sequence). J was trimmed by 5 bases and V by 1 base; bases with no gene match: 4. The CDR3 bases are TGTGCCACCAGCAGAGCCGGGACAGGGGGTAACAATGAGCAGTTCTTC. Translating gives CATSRAGTGGNNEQFF.

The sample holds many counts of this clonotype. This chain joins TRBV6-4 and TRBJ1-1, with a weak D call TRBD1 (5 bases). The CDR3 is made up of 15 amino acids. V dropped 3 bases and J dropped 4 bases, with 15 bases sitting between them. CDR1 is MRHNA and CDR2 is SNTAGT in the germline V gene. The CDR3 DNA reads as TGTGCCAGCAGTGAATCGGCAGGGATCGGCACTGAAGCTTTCTTT. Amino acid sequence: CASSESAGIGTEAFF.

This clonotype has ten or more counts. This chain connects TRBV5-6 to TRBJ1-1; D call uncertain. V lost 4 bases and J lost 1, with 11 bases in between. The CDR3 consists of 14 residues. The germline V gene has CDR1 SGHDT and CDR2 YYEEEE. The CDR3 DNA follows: TGTGCCAGCAGCCCCAGGTTAAGGAACACTGAAGCTTTCTTT. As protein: CASSPRLRNTEAFF.

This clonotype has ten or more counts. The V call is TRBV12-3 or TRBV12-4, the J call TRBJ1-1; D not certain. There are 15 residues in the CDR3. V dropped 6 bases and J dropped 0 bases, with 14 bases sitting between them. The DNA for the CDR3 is TGTGCCAGCAGGACTAAGGGCCAGCTGAACACTGAAGCTTTCTTT. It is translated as CASRTKGQLNTEAFF.

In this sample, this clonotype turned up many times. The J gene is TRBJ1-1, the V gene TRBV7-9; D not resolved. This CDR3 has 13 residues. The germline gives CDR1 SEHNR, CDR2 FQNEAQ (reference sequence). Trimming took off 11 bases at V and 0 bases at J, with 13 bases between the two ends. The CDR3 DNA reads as TGTGCCGGGCTTCCACCGGTGAACACTGAAGCTTTCTTT. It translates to CAGLPPVNTEAFF.

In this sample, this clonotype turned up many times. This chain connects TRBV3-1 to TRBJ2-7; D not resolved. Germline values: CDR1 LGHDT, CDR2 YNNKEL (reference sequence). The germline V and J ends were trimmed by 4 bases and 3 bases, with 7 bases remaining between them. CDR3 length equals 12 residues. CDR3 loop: CASSPSDYEQYF. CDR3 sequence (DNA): TGTGCCAGCAGCCCCTCGGACTACGAGCAGTACTTC.

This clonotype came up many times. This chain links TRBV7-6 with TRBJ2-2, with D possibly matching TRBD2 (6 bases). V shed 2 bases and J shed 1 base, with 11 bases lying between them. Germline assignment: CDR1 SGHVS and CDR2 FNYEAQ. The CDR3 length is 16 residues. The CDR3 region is CASSLIAEKNTGELFF. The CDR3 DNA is TGTGCCAGCAGCTTAATAGCGGAGAAGAACACCGGGGAGCTGTTTTTT.

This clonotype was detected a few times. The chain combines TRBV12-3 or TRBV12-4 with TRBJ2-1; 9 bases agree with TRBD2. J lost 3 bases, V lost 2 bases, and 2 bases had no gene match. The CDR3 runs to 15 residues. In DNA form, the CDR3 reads TGTGCCAGCAGTTTAAGTAGCGGGAGCTACAATGAGCAGTTCTTC. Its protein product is CASSLSSGSYNEQFF.

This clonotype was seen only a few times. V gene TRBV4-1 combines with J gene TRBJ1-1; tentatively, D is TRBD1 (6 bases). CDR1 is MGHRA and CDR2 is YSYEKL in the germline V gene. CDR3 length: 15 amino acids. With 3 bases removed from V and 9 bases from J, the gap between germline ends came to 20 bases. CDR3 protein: CASSQVTGRNIKAFF. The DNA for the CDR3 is TGCGCCAGCAGCCAGGTTACAGGGAGGAACATTAAAGCTTTCTTT.

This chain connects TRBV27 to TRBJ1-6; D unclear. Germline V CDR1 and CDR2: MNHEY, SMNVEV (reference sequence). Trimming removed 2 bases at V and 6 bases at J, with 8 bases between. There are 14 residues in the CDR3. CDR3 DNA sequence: TGTGCCAGCAGTTTAAAGCCGCGTAATTCACCCCTCCACTTT. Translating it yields CASSLKPRNSPLHF.

For the CDR3, the DNA is TGTGCCAGCAGTTACCAGGGACAGACCTACGAGCAGTACTTC. It encodes CASSYQGQTYEQYF. The gene calls are TRBV6-5 and TRBJ2-7; 7 bases map to TRBD1. With V trimmed by 2 bases and J by 2 bases, 3 bases remained unmatched. The CDR3 loop spans 14 amino acids. Per germline, CDR1 MNHEY and CDR2 SVGAGI.

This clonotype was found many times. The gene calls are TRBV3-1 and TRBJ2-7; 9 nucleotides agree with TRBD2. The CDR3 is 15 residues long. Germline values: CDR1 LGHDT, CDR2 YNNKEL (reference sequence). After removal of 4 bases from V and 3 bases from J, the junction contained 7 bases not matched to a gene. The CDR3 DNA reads TGTGCCAGCAGCCCATCTAGCGGGATTAGCTACGAGCAGTACTTC. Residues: CASSPSSGISYEQYF.

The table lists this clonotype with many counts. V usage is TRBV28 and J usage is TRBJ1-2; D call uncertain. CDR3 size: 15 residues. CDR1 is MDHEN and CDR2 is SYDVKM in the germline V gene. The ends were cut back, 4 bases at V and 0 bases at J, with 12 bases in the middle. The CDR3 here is CASSSGPLANYGYTF. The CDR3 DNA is TGTGCCAGCAGTTCGGGCCCTTTAGCTAACTATGGCTACACCTTC.

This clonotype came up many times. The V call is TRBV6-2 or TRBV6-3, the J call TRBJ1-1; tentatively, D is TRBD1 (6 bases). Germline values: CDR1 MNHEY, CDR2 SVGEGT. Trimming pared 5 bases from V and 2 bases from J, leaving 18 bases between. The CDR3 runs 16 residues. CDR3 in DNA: TGTGCCAGCAGTGAGGCCACGGGACAATTTAACACTGAAGCTTTCTTT. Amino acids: CASSEATGQFNTEAFF.

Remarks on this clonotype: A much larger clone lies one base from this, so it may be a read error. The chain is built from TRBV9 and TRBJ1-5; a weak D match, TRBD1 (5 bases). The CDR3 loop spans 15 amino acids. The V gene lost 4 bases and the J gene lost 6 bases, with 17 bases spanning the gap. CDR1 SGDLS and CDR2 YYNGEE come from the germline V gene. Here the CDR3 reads CASSPGDGGGQPQHF. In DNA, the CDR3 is TGTGCCAGCAGCCCGGGGGACGGGGGGGGTCAGCCCCAGCATTTT.

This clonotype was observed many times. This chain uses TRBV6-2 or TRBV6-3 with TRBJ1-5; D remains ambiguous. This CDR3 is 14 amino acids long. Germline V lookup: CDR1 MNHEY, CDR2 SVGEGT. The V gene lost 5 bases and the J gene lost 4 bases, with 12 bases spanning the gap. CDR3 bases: TGTGCCAGCAGTGACGGCGGACCTAATCAGCCCCAGCATTTT. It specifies CASSDGGPNQPQHF.

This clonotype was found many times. The CDR3 spells CASSRLEAGKSNEQFF. CDR3 DNA: TGCGCCAGCAGCCGCCTGGAGGCGGGGAAGTCCAATGAGCAGTTCTTC. The chain combines TRBV4-1 with TRBJ2-1, with D perhaps matching TRBD2 (6 bases). The V end was cut by 4 bases, the J end by 6 bases, with 19 bases between. The CDR3 is made up of 16 amino acids. Germline V gene lookup returns CDR1 MGHRA and CDR2 YSYEKL.

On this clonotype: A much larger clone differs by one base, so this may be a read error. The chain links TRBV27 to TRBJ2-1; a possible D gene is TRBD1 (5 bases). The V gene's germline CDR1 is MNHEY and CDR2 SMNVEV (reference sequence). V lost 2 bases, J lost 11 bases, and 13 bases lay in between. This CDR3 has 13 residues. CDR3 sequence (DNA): TGTGCCAGCAGTTTAGGGTCACAGGTCAAGCAGTTCTTC. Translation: CASSLGSQVKQFF.

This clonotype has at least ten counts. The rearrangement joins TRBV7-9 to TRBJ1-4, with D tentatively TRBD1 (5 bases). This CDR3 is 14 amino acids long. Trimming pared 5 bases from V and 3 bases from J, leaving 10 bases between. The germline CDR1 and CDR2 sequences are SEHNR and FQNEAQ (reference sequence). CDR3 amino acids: CASSPQGANEKLFF. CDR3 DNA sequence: TGTGCCAGCAGCCCGCAGGGAGCTAATGAAAAACTGTTTTTT.

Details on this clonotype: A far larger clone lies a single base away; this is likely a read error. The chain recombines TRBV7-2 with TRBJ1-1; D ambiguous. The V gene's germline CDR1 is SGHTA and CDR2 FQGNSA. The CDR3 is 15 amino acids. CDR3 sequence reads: CASSFPRPANTGAFF. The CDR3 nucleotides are TGTGCCAGCAGTTTTCCCCGGCCCGCGAACACTGGAGCTTTCTTT.

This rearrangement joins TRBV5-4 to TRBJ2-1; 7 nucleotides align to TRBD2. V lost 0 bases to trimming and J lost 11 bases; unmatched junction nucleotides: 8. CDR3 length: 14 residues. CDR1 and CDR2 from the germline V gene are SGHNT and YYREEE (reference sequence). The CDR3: CASSLVGILAQQFF. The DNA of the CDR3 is TGTGCCAGCAGCTTGGTGGGTATACTAGCGCAGCAGTTCTTC.

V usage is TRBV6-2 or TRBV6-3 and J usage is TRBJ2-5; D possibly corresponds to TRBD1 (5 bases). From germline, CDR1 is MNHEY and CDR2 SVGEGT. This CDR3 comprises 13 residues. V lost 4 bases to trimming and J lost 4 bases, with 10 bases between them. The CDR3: CASSSPRGETQYF. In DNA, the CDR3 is TGTGCCAGCAGTTCCCCTAGGGGAGAGACCCAGTACTTC.

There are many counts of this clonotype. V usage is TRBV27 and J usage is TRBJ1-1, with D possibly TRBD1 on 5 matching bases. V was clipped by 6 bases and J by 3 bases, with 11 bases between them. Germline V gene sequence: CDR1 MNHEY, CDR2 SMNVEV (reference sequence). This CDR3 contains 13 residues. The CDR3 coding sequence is TGTGCCAGCAGCAATACAGGATACACTGAAGCTTTCTTT. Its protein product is CASSNTGYTEAFF.

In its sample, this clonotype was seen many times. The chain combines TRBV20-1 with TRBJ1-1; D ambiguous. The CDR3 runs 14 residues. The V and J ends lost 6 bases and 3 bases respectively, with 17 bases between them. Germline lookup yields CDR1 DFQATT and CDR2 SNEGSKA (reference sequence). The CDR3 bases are TGCAGTGCCCACCCCCCGGACGGTTACACTGAAGCTTTCTTT. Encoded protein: CSAHPPDGYTEAFF.

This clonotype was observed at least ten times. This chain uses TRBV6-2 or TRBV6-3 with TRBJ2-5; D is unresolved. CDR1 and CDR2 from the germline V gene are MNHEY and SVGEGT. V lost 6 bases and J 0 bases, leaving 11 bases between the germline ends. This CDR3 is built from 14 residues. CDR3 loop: CASSRDRNQETQYF. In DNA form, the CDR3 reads TGTGCCAGCAGCCGCGACCGGAACCAAGAGACCCAGTACTTC.

CDR3 residues: CASTILGGVGSDGYTF. The CDR3 nucleotides read TGTGCCAGCACCATACTAGGAGGAGTCGGATCTGATGGCTACACCTTC. The rearrangement links TRBV5-5 to TRBJ1-2; no definite D call. The CDR3 totals 16 residues. Germline V gene sequence: CDR1 SGHKS, CDR2 YYEKEE (reference sequence). V was shortened by 6 bases and J by 6 bases, with 24 bases between the two germline ends.

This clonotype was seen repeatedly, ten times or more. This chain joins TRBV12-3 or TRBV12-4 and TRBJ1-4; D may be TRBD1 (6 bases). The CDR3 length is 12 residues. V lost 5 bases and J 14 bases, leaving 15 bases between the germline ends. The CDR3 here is CASSPRGGNLFF. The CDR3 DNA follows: TGTGCCAGCAGTCCTCGAGGGGGTAATCTGTTTTTT.

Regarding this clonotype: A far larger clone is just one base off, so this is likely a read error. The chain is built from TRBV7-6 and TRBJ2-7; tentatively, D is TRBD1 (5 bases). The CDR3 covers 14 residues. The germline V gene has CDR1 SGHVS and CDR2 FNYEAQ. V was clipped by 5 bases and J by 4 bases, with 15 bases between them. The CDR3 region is CASSNQQVRYEQYF. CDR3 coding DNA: TGTGCCAGCAGCAACCAACAGGTTCGGTACGAGCAGTACTTC.